These T cell receptor beta chains were read from a single sample in a study of blood T cells in healthy people across ages. TCRdb re-derived calls from the 5' RACE reads in MiXCR, one entry per CDR3 protein. The table has about 680,000 distinct CDR3 sequences, around 45% seen once. The specimen was blood. The receptors come from an older woman in good health. Each CDR3 is given with its conserved first and last residue. Not every row has a clone size; where given, it reads once, few, many or a size class.

TRBJ2-3	TRBV5-1	once	CAGSLRGLLRDTQYF
TRBJ2-1	TRBV6-1	.	CASETDRGPYYNEQFF
TRBJ2-3	TRBV5-1	many	CASSISESTDTQYF
TRBJ2-3	TRBV4-2	.	CASSPKAGGSLDTQYF
TRBJ1-2	TRBV20-1	.	CSASDPANYGYTF
TRBJ2-1	TRBV20-1	once	CSARDGVAGHNEQFF
TRBJ2-7	TRBV7-9	few	CASSFLGLADEQYF
TRBJ1-6	TRBV3-1	few	CASSRDSHNSPLHF
TRBJ2-1	TRBV18	once	CASSPRLDSHEQFF
TRBJ1-1	TRBV5-1	.	CASSLGREGMNTEAFF
TRBJ1-5	TRBV28	once	CASSSYGLSGGNQPQHF
TRBJ2-7	TRBV18	.	CASSRGAGSEQYF
TRBJ2-3	TRBV10-3	.	CAISGGLAGGDTQYF
TRBJ1-4	TRBV28	few	CAWGGFDEKLFF
TRBJ2-2	TRBV5-8	.	CASSHQWGVSTGELFF
.	TRBV7-2	few	CASSLRRTGRFEQYF
TRBJ2-1	TRBV18	few	CASSPWDGTANEQFF
TRBJ1-2	TRBV25-1	.	CASSPRKTRFYGYTF
TRBJ2-5	TRBV10-3	many	CAISVSGTGQETQYF
TRBJ2-7	TRBV20-1	.	CSARIVIYEQYF
TRBJ2-7	TRBV30	.	CAWKNSYEQYF
TRBJ2-7	TRBV9	.	CASSVGADHYEQYF
TRBJ1-4	TRBV9	.	CASSVSPSGLANEKLFF
TRBJ2-7	TRBV18	.	CASSPSPYNAYEQYF
TRBJ2-4	TRBV28	few	CASSVGNQQYF
TRBJ2-1	TRBV7-2	few	CASSSSFLAGVSDEQFF
TRBJ2-3	TRBV28	few	CASNRSGRRDTRYF
TRBJ2-3	TRBV20-1	.	CSARWASLELTDTQYF
TRBJ1-5	TRBV28	.	CARSLPTGNNQPQHF
TRBJ1-1	TRBV9	many	CASSVGDGSWYTEAFF
TRBJ2-5	TRBV25-1	many	CASSEVNEQYF
TRBJ2-1	TRBV10-3	many	CAISERGPEQFF
TRBJ1-6	TRBV7-3	.	CASSTTGTGSPLHF
TRBJ1-1	TRBV6-5	.	CASSSGQGTGDEAFF
TRBJ2-5	TRBV20-1	.	CSARDQQQGGFNEQYF
TRBJ2-1	TRBV10-3	.	CALSRSRQGSDNEQFF
TRBJ2-5	TRBV2	.	CASSETRTSGKETQYF
TRBJ1-1	TRBV9	few	CASSSPGLDTEAFF
TRBJ2-6	TRBV4-2	few	CASSRGTQIGSGANVLTF
TRBJ2-7	TRBV20-1	.	CSARGQIDTGYF
TRBJ2-1	TRBV20-1	.	CSARTRRYNEQFF